This TCR beta chain is drawn from a study of CD8+ T cells in alopecia areata. Treatment specified: oral pan-JAK inhibitor, 5-10 mg twice daily. Reverse transcribed after extraction, RNA yielded cDNA as the sequencing template. Repertoires were generated with immunoSEQ multiplex PCR, while TCRdb's copy carries only in-frame clones and drops some. Of 150,000 to 200,000 clones listed, about 60% are singletons. Trimming removed 5 bases from V and 0 bases from J, with 12 bases in between. The CDR3 spans 15 residues. Germline-derived CDR1 and CDR2 are SEHNR and FQNEAQ (reference sequence). A few counts support this clone.

Sequenced here: CD8+ T cells sorted from blood, sampled at week 24, from a patient treated with tofacitinib. The chain joins TRBV7-9 to TRBJ2-3, with D possibly TRBD2 on 5 matching bases. This sequence was found in a human donor with alopecia areata. The CDR3 loop is CASSPPGVSTDTQYF. CDR3 bases: TGTGCCAGCAGCCCCCCCGGGGTTAGCACAGATACGCAGTATTTT.